Listed below are T cell receptor beta chains from one sample, sequenced in a study of cytomegalovirus exposure and HLA in healthy donors. Repertoires were generated with immunoSEQ multiplex PCR, while TCRdb's copy carries only in-frame clones and drops some. Of about 120,000 clones listed, 55% to 75% were seen once; the top ten hold around 4%. The sequenced material came from PBMCs. The receptor source for this set is a man aged 30 to 45 in good health and CMV-seronegative. CDR3s include the opening cysteine and the closing phenylalanine or tryptophan. D genes are given only for firm matches. A clone size is listed for some rows: how often the clone was seen (once, few, many), or a class if it is expanded.

cdr3_aa: CSSSLQGAGGYTF
cdr3_nt: TGTTCCAGCAGCTTACAGGGGGCAGGTGGCTACACCTTC
d_call: TRBD1
j_call: TRBJ1-2
clone_size: NA
v_call: TRBV7-9

cdr3_aa: CASRGTDHPQTQYF
cdr3_nt: TGTGCCAGCAGGGGGACAGATCACCCCCAGACCCAGTACTTC
d_call: TRBD1
j_call: TRBJ2-5
clone_size: NA
v_call: TRBV2

cdr3_aa: CASSQVFQSGGYEQYF
cdr3_nt: TGCGCCAGCAGCCAAGTCTTTCAAAGCGGGGGATACGAGCAGTACTTC
d_call: TRBD2
j_call: TRBJ2-7
clone_size: NA
v_call: TRBV4-3

cdr3_aa: CASSMEVYEQYF
cdr3_nt: TGTGCCAGCAGTATGGAGGTCTACGAGCAGTACTTC
d_call: NA
j_call: TRBJ2-7
clone_size: few
v_call: TRBV7-2

cdr3_aa: CAGAGGGDGSYEQYF
cdr3_nt: TGTGCCGGGGCAGGTGGGGGCGATGGCTCCTACGAGCAGTACTTC
d_call: NA
j_call: TRBJ2-7
clone_size: NA
v_call: TRBV28

cdr3_aa: CASKIGTYGTEAFF
cdr3_nt: TGTGCCAGCAAGATAGGGACTTATGGGACTGAAGCTTTCTTT
d_call: NA
j_call: TRBJ1-1
clone_size: NA
v_call: TRBV6-6

cdr3_aa: CASSLRGTEAFF
cdr3_nt: TGTGCCAGCAGTTTACGGGGAACTGAAGCTTTCTTT
d_call: NA
j_call: TRBJ1-1
clone_size: NA
v_call: TRBV28

cdr3_aa: CASSFRGKDVF
cdr3_nt: TGTGCCAGCAGCTTCAGGGGCAAGGATGTCTTT
d_call: NA
j_call: TRBJ1-1
clone_size: NA
v_call: TRBV5-6

cdr3_aa: CASSLRRDTEAFF
cdr3_nt: TGTGCCAGCAGCTTACGACGGGACACTGAAGCTTTCTTT
d_call: NA
j_call: TRBJ1-1
clone_size: NA
v_call: TRBV7-6

cdr3_aa: CASSLTSGGRNEQFF
cdr3_nt: TGTGCCAGCTCACTGACTAGCGGGGGTAGGAATGAGCAGTTCTTC
d_call: TRBD2
j_call: TRBJ2-1
clone_size: NA
v_call: TRBV18

cdr3_aa: CASSEGGDSGIKKRPYEQYF
cdr3_nt: TGTGCCAGCAGTGAAGGAGGCGATAGCGGGATAAAAAAGAGGCCCTACGAGCAGTACTTC
d_call: TRBD2
j_call: TRBJ2-7
clone_size: few
v_call: TRBV6-1

cdr3_aa: CASTQAGGNTGELFF
cdr3_nt: TGTGCCAGCACCCAAGCGGGGGGAAACACCGGGGAGCTGTTTTTT
d_call: TRBD2
j_call: TRBJ2-2
clone_size: NA
v_call: TRBV5-8

cdr3_aa: CASSLPTSTGLAGEIQETQYF
cdr3_nt: TGTGCCAGCAGCTTACCAACTTCTACGGGACTAGCGGGGGAGATACAAGAGACCCAGTACTTC
d_call: TRBD2
j_call: TRBJ2-5
clone_size: NA
v_call: TRBV7-8

cdr3_aa: CASTRTVENYGYTF
cdr3_nt: TGTGCCAGCACGCGGACAGTCGAGAACTATGGCTACACCTTC
d_call: NA
j_call: TRBJ1-2
clone_size: NA
v_call: TRBV6-5

cdr3_aa: CASSPGQGIHEQYF
cdr3_nt: TGCGCCAGCAGCCCTGGACAGGGTATCCACGAGCAGTACTTC
d_call: TRBD1
j_call: TRBJ2-7
clone_size: NA
v_call: TRBV5-1

cdr3_aa: CSVVGSAVTGTDTQYF
cdr3_nt: TGCAGCGTTGTCGGGTCCGCCGTGACTGGCACAGATACGCAGTATTTT
d_call: NA
j_call: TRBJ2-3
clone_size: NA
v_call: TRBV29-1

cdr3_aa: CASSLGLAGGRETQYF
cdr3_nt: TGTGCCAGCAGCTTAGGACTAGCGGGGGGACGCGAGACCCAGTACTTC
d_call: TRBD2
j_call: TRBJ2-5
clone_size: once
v_call: TRBV7-2

cdr3_aa: CASSTGNPNTGELFF
cdr3_nt: TGTGCCAGCAGTACAGGGAATCCGAACACCGGGGAGCTGTTTTTT
d_call: NA
j_call: TRBJ2-2
clone_size: NA
v_call: TRBV7-9

cdr3_aa: CASSGQGPNYGYTF
cdr3_nt: TGTGCCAGCAGCGGACAGGGCCCTAACTATGGCTACACCTTC
d_call: TRBD1
j_call: TRBJ1-2
clone_size: NA
v_call: TRBV2

cdr3_aa: CASSFERGGYNEQFF
cdr3_nt: TGTGCCAGCAGTTTCGAGCGGGGGGGCTACAATGAGCAGTTCTTC
d_call: TRBD2
j_call: TRBJ2-1
clone_size: few
v_call: TRBV11-2

cdr3_aa: CASSEGGTGGAYGYTF
cdr3_nt: TGTGCCAGTAGTGAAGGGGGGACAGGGGGCGCGTATGGCTACACCTTC
d_call: TRBD1
j_call: TRBJ1-2
clone_size: NA
v_call: TRBV6-1

cdr3_aa: CASRAYEQGVTGELFF
cdr3_nt: TGTGCCAGCAGGGCATATGAACAGGGCGTGACCGGGGAGCTGTTTTTT
d_call: NA
j_call: TRBJ2-2
clone_size: NA
v_call: TRBV2

cdr3_aa: CASSTGQGNTIYF
cdr3_nt: TGTGCCAGCAGCACCGGACAGGGAAACACCATATATTTT
d_call: NA
j_call: TRBJ1-3
clone_size: NA
v_call: TRBV7-6

cdr3_aa: CASSLVQGLLREQYF
cdr3_nt: TGCGCCAGCAGCTTGGTGCAGGGGCTACTACGAGAGCAGTACTTC
d_call: NA
j_call: TRBJ2-7
clone_size: NA
v_call: TRBV5-1

cdr3_aa: CASSWAGQLLVSNYGYTF
cdr3_nt: TGTGCCAGCAGTTGGGCCGGACAGCTATTGGTCTCTAACTATGGCTACACCTTC
d_call: NA
j_call: TRBJ1-2
clone_size: NA
v_call: TRBV28

cdr3_aa: CASRDGTGGVTMQETQYF
cdr3_nt: TGTGCCAGCAGGGACGGGACAGGGGGCGTTACAATGCAAGAGACCCAGTACTTC
d_call: TRBD1
j_call: TRBJ2-5
clone_size: NA
v_call: TRBV5-6

cdr3_aa: CASSPVAGAPTGFF
cdr3_nt: TGTGCCAGCAGCCCGGTCGCAGGGGCCCCCACAGGTTTCTTT
d_call: NA
j_call: TRBJ1-1
clone_size: NA
v_call: TRBV5-4

cdr3_aa: CASSSPHPGQGNEKLFF
cdr3_nt: TGTGCCAGCAGTTCCCCCCATCCGGGACAGGGAAATGAAAAACTGTTTTTT
d_call: TRBD1
j_call: TRBJ1-4
clone_size: NA
v_call: TRBV28

cdr3_aa: CASSEEPDILNQPQHF
cdr3_nt: TGTGCCAGCAGCGAGGAGCCTGATATCCTCAATCAGCCCCAGCATTTT
d_call: NA
j_call: TRBJ1-5
clone_size: NA
v_call: TRBV6-6

cdr3_aa: CASSSPGQEIYSNQPQHF
cdr3_nt: TGTGCCAGCAGTTCTCCGGGACAGGAAATCTATAGCAATCAGCCCCAGCATTTT
d_call: TRBD1
j_call: TRBJ1-5
clone_size: NA
v_call: TRBV28

cdr3_aa: CASSLGTERKAFF
cdr3_nt: TGTGCCAGCAGTTTAGGGACAGAGAGAAAAGCTTTCTTT
d_call: TRBD1
j_call: TRBJ1-1
clone_size: NA
v_call: TRBV28

cdr3_aa: CASHATLGSSNEKLFF
cdr3_nt: TGTGCCAGCCATGCTACTTTGGGCTCAAGTAATGAAAAACTGTTTTTT
d_call: NA
j_call: TRBJ1-4
clone_size: NA
v_call: TRBV28

cdr3_aa: CASSFPLDRVETDTQYF
cdr3_nt: TGTGCCAGCAGTTTCCCCCTGGACAGGGTCGAGACAGATACGCAGTATTTT
d_call: TRBD1
j_call: TRBJ2-3
clone_size: few
v_call: TRBV28

cdr3_aa: CASRFYQGAEKLFF
cdr3_nt: TGTGCCAGCAGGTTTTACCAGGGGGCCGAAAAACTGTTTTTT
d_call: TRBD1
j_call: TRBJ1-4
clone_size: NA
v_call: TRBV5-8

cdr3_aa: CASSLDGGYTEAFF
cdr3_nt: TGTGCCAGCAGCTTGGATGGCGGCTACACTGAAGCTTTCTTT
d_call: NA
j_call: TRBJ1-1
clone_size: NA
v_call: TRBV5-6

cdr3_aa: CASSLVQGAMDTEAFF
cdr3_nt: TGTGCCAGCAGCTTGGTACAGGGGGCTATGGACACTGAAGCTTTCTTT
d_call: TRBD1
j_call: TRBJ1-1
clone_size: NA
v_call: TRBV5-5

cdr3_aa: CASSHPQGDTEAFF
cdr3_nt: TGCGCCAGCAGCCACCCACAGGGTGACACTGAAGCTTTCTTT
d_call: NA
j_call: TRBJ1-1
clone_size: NA
v_call: TRBV5-1

cdr3_aa: CASSPVREGSEQFF
cdr3_nt: TGCGCCAGCAGCCCCGTCCGGGAGGGGAGTGAGCAGTTCTTC
d_call: TRBD2
j_call: TRBJ2-1
clone_size: NA
v_call: TRBV5-1

cdr3_aa: CASRHRGEETQYF
cdr3_nt: TGTGCCAGCAGGCATCGGGGGGAAGAGACCCAGTACTTC
d_call: TRBD2
j_call: TRBJ2-5
clone_size: NA
v_call: TRBV6-6

cdr3_aa: CASSRDRGNSPLHF
cdr3_nt: TGCGCCAGCAGCCGCGACAGGGGTAATTCACCCCTCCACTTT
d_call: TRBD1
j_call: TRBJ1-6
clone_size: once
v_call: TRBV4-1

cdr3_aa: CASSLWGQDGDTQYF
cdr3_nt: TGTGCCAGCAGCTTATGGGGACAGGATGGAGATACGCAGTATTTT
d_call: TRBD1
j_call: TRBJ2-3
clone_size: NA
v_call: TRBV11-2

cdr3_aa: CASREQGLTEAFF
cdr3_nt: TGTGCCAGCAGAGAACAGGGTTTAACTGAAGCTTTCTTT
d_call: NA
j_call: TRBJ1-1
clone_size: NA
v_call: TRBV2

cdr3_aa: CASSIVPDTTSTDTQYF
cdr3_nt: TGTGCCAGTAGTATAGTCCCAGACACAACTAGCACAGATACGCAGTATTTT
d_call: NA
j_call: TRBJ2-3
clone_size: NA
v_call: TRBV19

cdr3_aa: CASHRTDYGYTF
cdr3_nt: TGTGCCAGCCACAGGACAGACTATGGCTACACCTTC
d_call: NA
j_call: TRBJ1-2
clone_size: NA
v_call: TRBV6-5

cdr3_aa: CASSSLPYEQYF
cdr3_nt: TGTGCCAGCAGTTCCCTCCCCTACGAGCAGTACTTC
d_call: NA
j_call: TRBJ2-7
clone_size: NA
v_call: TRBV28

cdr3_aa: CASSIIPGQELFF
cdr3_nt: TGTGCCAGTAGTATAATCCCGGGACAGGAGCTGTTTTTT
d_call: NA
j_call: TRBJ2-2
clone_size: NA
v_call: TRBV19

cdr3_aa: CASSLRQGGFTIYF
cdr3_nt: TGTGCCAGCAGTTTAAGGCAGGGAGGGTTCACCATATATTTT
d_call: NA
j_call: TRBJ1-3
clone_size: few
v_call: TRBV28

cdr3_aa: CASTYRGYNSPLHF
cdr3_nt: TGTGCCAGCACATACAGGGGCTATAATTCACCCCTCCACTTT
d_call: TRBD1
j_call: TRBJ1-6
clone_size: NA
v_call: TRBV6-5

cdr3_aa: CAWSLLPSTDTQYF
cdr3_nt: TGTGCCTGGAGTTTACTACCGAGCACAGATACGCAGTATTTT
d_call: NA
j_call: TRBJ2-3
clone_size: few
v_call: TRBV30

cdr3_aa: CATSLGGARVGEQYF
cdr3_nt: TGTGCCACCAGCCTAGGGGGGGCTCGGGTTGGCGAGCAGTACTTC
d_call: NA
j_call: TRBJ2-7
clone_size: NA
v_call: TRBV15

cdr3_aa: CASSPGLAGGLTDTQYF
cdr3_nt: TGCGCCAGCAGCCCGGGACTAGCGGGGGGGCTAACAGATACGCAGTATTTT
d_call: TRBD2
j_call: TRBJ2-3
clone_size: NA
v_call: TRBV5-1

cdr3_aa: CASSEYGAGVTGELFF
cdr3_nt: TGTGCCAGCAGTGAATATGGGGCAGGGGTTACCGGGGAGCTGTTTTTT
d_call: NA
j_call: TRBJ2-2
clone_size: NA
v_call: TRBV6-1

cdr3_aa: CASSEDGTVSYEQYF
cdr3_nt: TGTGCCAGCAGTGAGGATGGGACAGTCTCCTACGAGCAGTACTTC
d_call: TRBD1
j_call: TRBJ2-7
clone_size: NA
v_call: TRBV2

cdr3_aa: CASSRGGGRYEQYF
cdr3_nt: TGTGCCAGCAGCCGCGGGGGTGGTCGCTACGAGCAGTACTTC
d_call: TRBD2
j_call: TRBJ2-7
clone_size: NA
v_call: TRBV11-2

cdr3_aa: CASSDLRTGNPSPLHF
cdr3_nt: TGTGCCAGCAGTGACCTGCGGACAGGGAACCCCTCACCCCTCCACTTT
d_call: TRBD1
j_call: TRBJ1-6
clone_size: NA
v_call: TRBV6-1

cdr3_aa: CASSPLRDYEQYF
cdr3_nt: TGTGCCAGCTCACCACTCAGGGACTACGAGCAGTACTTC
d_call: NA
j_call: TRBJ2-7
clone_size: NA
v_call: TRBV18

cdr3_aa: CASSAFPGALYSPYTDTQYF
cdr3_nt: TGTGCCAGCAGCGCTTTCCCTGGGGCTCTCTACTCCCCGTACACAGATACGCAGTATTTT
d_call: NA
j_call: TRBJ2-3
clone_size: NA
v_call: TRBV9